Listed here are 17 T cell receptor beta chains from one sample, sequenced in a study of blood T cell repertoires in COVID-19. The repertoire was sequenced with immunoSEQ multiplex PCR; TCRdb's copy has only in-frame clones and lacks some. The data hold tens of thousands of clones, with around 90% observed a single time. The sequenced sample was peripheral blood. These TCRs come from a woman aged 80 or over with active or convalescent COVID-19.

This chain links TRBV29-1 with TRBJ1-1; no firm D call. Germline V gene lookup returns CDR1 SQVTM and CDR2 ANQGSEA. The germline V and J ends were trimmed by 4 bases and 2 bases, with 11 bases remaining between them. This CDR3 has 13 residues. The CDR3 loop is CSVVISVNTEAFF. CDR3 in DNA: TGCAGCGTTGTGATTTCGGTTAACACTGAAGCTTTCTTT.

The chain has TRBV28 and TRBJ2-5, with unresolved D. The V end lost 6 bases, the J end lost 6 bases, and 11 bases lay between the germline ends. The germline gives CDR1 MDHEN, CDR2 SYDVKM. The CDR3 loop spans 12 amino acids. CDR3 sequence (DNA): TGTGCCAGCAGCCTAACCGAGAAGACCCAGTACTTC. Translating it yields CASSLTEKTQYF.

CDR3 in amino acids: CASRLNPTDRFREYF. DNA for the CDR3: TGTGCCAGCAGACTCAATCCTACAGACAGGTTCCGTGAGTACTTC. V gene TRBV5-4 combines with J gene TRBJ2-7, with D perhaps TRBD1 (6 bases). The V end was cut by 5 bases, the J end by 11 bases, with 26 bases between. The CDR3 length is 15 residues. The germline V gene has CDR1 SGHNT and CDR2 YYREEE (reference sequence).

The rearrangement links TRBV6-5 to TRBJ2-7, with a possible D match to TRBD1 (5 bases). This CDR3 is built from 15 residues. Germline values: CDR1 MNHEY, CDR2 SVGAGI. Trimming shortened V by 6 bases and J by 2 bases, and 17 bases separated the two germline ends. CDR3 amino acids: CASSPESGLTYEQYF. The CDR3 coding sequence is TGTGCCAGCAGCCCCGAGTCAGGGCTTACCTACGAGCAGTACTTC.

This clone has only one observation. The chain combines TRBV5-6 with TRBJ2-7; weak D call: TRBD1 (6 bases). Germline CDR1 and CDR2: SGHDT and YYEEEE. This CDR3 comprises 11 residues. The V end lost 4 bases, the J end lost 6 bases, and 8 bases lay between the germline ends. The CDR3 spells CASSTGREQYF. CDR3 bases: TGTGCCAGCAGCACAGGGCGCGAGCAGTACTTC.

The chain uses TRBV27 and TRBJ2-2; 12 bases align to TRBD2. This CDR3 comprises 14 residues. CDR1 is MNHEY, CDR2 SMNVEV, per germline (reference sequence). Losses at the gene ends were 7 bases for V and 5 bases for J; bases not matched to a gene: 2. CDR3: CASNLAGGTGELFF. In DNA form, the CDR3 reads TGTGCCAGCAACCTAGCGGGGGGGACCGGGGAGCTGTTTTTT.

The chain links TRBV15 to TRBJ2-1; TRBD2 aligns across 9 bases. The CDR3 consists of 14 residues. Germline trimming cut 5 bases from V and 8 bases from J; bases unmatched to any gene: 7. The germline V gene encodes CDR1 LNHNV and CDR2 YYDKDF (reference sequence). The CDR3: CATSRRGGGDEQFF. The CDR3 bases are TGTGCCACCAGCCGCCGCGGGGGGGGAGATGAGCAGTTCTTC.

In this sample, this clone turned up once. The chain combines TRBV27 with TRBJ1-2; D unclear. The CDR3 is 13 residues long. V was cut by 3 bases and J by 4 bases, with 9 bases left in between. Germline-derived CDR1 and CDR2 are MNHEY and SMNVEV (reference sequence). The CDR3 nucleotides read TGTGCCAGCAGTTTTAGCGTCGCCTATGGCTACACCTTC. It encodes CASSFSVAYGYTF.

As for this clone: The junction departs from the called germline gene at one end, perhaps through a read error. This sequence joins TRBV2 and TRBJ2-3; unclear D gene. Germline V gene lookup returns CDR1 SNHLY and CDR2 FYNNEI. The CDR3 contains 11 residues. The chain's CDR3 is CASRNTDTQCF. In nucleotides, the CDR3 is TGTGCCAGCAGAAACACAGATACGCAGTGTTTT.

V usage is TRBV28 and J usage is TRBJ2-2; D may be TRBD2 (6 bases). Germline CDR1 MDHEN, CDR2 SYDVKM. V was cut by 6 bases and J by 4 bases, with 9 bases left in between. The CDR3 has 13 amino acids. The CDR3 loop is CASSLGGTGELFF. CDR3 DNA: TGTGCCAGCAGCCTCGGGGGCACCGGGGAGCTGTTTTTT.

The chain links TRBV7-2 to TRBJ1-6; D ambiguous. Germline loops: CDR1 SGHTA, CDR2 FQGNSA. Trimming left V 4 bases short and J 7 bases short, with 11 bases between. CDR3 length: 14 amino acids. As DNA, the CDR3 is TGTGCCAGCAGCTCACTTCCAGGCAATTCACCCCTCCACTTT. Protein: CASSSLPGNSPLHF.

The chain uses TRBV7-2 and TRBJ1-5, with D uncertain. This CDR3 is built from 15 residues. V was clipped by 1 base and J by 1 base, with 8 bases between them. Germline CDR1 and CDR2: SGHTA and FQGNSA. The CDR3 nucleotides read TGTGCCAGCAGCTTAGGAGGGCTCAGCAATCAGCCCCAGCATTTT. This gives the protein CASSLGGLSNQPQHF. The variable domain in full, with the rest retrieved from reference TRBV7-2 and TRBJ1-5, is GAGVSQSPSNKVTEKGKDVELRCDPISGHTALYWYRQSLGQGLEFLIYFQGNSAPDKSGLPSDRFSAERTGGSVSTLTIQRTQQEDSAVYLCASSLGGLSNQPQHFGDGTRLSIL.

The chain combines TRBV9 with TRBJ2-7, with 7 bases that match TRBD1. Germline CDR1 and CDR2: SGDLS and YYNGEE. Losses at the gene ends were 3 bases for V and 6 bases for J; bases not matched to a gene: 12. This CDR3 spans 15 amino acids. CDR3 in amino acids: CASSGETGSRGEQYF. The CDR3 nucleotides read TGTGCCAGCAGCGGAGAGACAGGGAGTAGGGGCGAGCAGTACTTC. Combining the CDR3 with reference TRBV9 and TRBJ2-7 gives the whole variable domain DSGVTQTPKHLITATGQRVTLRCSPRSGDLSVYWYQQSLDQGLQFLIQYYNGEERAKGNILERFSAQQFPDLHSELNLSSLELGDSALYFCASSGETGSRGEQYFGPGTRLTVT.

The CDR3 region is CAWSGTGGVEQYF. CDR3 DNA: TGTGCCTGGAGTGGAACAGGGGGCGTCGAGCAGTACTTC. V and J are TRBV30 and TRBJ2-7, with 9 bases lining up with TRBD1. The V gene's germline CDR1 is GTSNPN and CDR2 SVGIG (reference sequence). The CDR3 has 13 residues. The V segment lost 1 base and the J segment 6 bases; nucleotides outside the gene matches: 4.

The V and J genes are TRBV11-3 and TRBJ2-1, with D possibly TRBD2 on 5 matching bases. The CDR3 is 14 amino acids. V lost 2 bases, J lost 7 bases, and 12 bases lay in between. The germline V gene has CDR1 SGHNT and CDR2 YENEEA. Here the CDR3 reads CASSLSGPGNEQFF. CDR3 DNA sequence: TGTGCCAGCAGCTTAAGTGGCCCGGGGAATGAGCAGTTCTTC.

This clone was seen only a few times. J is TRBJ1-1 and V is TRBV28; D gene uncertain. V lost 3 bases and J 2 bases, leaving 13 bases between the germline ends. Per germline, CDR1 MDHEN and CDR2 SYDVKM. The CDR3 length is 15 residues. The CDR3 DNA sequence: TGTGCCAGCAGTTTTGATCCCGCGGGAAACACTGAAGCTTTCTTT. As protein: CASSFDPAGNTEAFF.

This chain connects TRBV11-2 to TRBJ2-3; the match to TRBD2 covers 11 bases. This CDR3 has 14 residues. J was trimmed by 4 bases and V by 5 bases; bases with no gene match: 2. The germline V gene has CDR1 SGHAT and CDR2 FQNNGV. The CDR3 nucleotides read TGTGCCAGCAGCCTAGCGGGGGGCGCAGATACGCAGTATTTT. Translated: CASSLAGGADTQYF.